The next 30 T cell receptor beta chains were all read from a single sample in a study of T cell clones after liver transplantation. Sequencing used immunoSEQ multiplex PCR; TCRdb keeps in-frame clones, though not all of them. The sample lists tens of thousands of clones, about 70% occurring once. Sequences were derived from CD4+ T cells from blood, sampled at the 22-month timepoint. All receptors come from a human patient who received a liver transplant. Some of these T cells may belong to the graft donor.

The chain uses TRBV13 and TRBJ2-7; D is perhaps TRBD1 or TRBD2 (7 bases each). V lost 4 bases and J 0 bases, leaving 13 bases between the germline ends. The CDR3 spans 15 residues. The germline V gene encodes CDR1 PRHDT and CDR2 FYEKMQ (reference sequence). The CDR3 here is CASSSRGEGSYEQYF. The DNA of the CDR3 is TGTGCCAGCAGCTCCAGGGGGGAGGGCTCCTACGAGCAGTACTTC.

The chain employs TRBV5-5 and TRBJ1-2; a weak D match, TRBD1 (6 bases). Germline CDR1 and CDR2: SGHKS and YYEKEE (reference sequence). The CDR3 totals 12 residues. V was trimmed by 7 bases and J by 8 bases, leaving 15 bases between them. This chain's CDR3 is CASRVGAGGYTF. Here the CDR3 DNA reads TGTGCCAGCCGCGTGGGGGCTGGAGGCTACACCTTC.

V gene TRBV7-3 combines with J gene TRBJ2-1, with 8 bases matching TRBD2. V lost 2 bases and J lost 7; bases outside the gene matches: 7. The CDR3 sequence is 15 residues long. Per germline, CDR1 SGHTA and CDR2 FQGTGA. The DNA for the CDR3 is TGTGCCAGCAGCTTATCCGGGGGGGATCGGAATGAGCAGTTCTTC. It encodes CASSLSGGDRNEQFF.

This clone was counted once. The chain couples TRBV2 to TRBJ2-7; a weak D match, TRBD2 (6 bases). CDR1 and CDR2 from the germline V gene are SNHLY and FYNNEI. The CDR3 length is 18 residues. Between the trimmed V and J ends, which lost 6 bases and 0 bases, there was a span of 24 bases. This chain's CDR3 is CASRGSWSVGTSSYEQYF. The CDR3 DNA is TGTGCCAGCAGAGGTTCCTGGAGTGTAGGGACTTCCTCCTACGAGCAGTACTTC.

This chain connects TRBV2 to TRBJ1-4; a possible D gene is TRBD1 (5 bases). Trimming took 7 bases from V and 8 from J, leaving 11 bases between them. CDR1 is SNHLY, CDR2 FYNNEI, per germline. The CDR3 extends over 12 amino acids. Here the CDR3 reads CASNSGREKLFF. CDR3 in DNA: TGTGCCAGCAACTCAGGGAGGGAAAAACTGTTTTTT.

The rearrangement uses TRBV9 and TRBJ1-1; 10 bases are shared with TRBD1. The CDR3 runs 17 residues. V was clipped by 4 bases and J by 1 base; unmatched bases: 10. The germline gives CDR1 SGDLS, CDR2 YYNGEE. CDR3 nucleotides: TGTGCCAGCAGCCCCAGGGGGGGACAGGGGTCGAACACTGAAGCTTTCTTT. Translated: CASSPRGGQGSNTEAFF.

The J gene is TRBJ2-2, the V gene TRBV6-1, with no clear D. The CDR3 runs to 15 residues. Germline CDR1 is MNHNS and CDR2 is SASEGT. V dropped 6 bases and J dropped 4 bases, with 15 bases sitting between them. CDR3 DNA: TGTGCCAGCAGCCGCCTAGGGCCGGGCACCGGGGAGCTGTTTTTT. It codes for CASSRLGPGTGELFF.

CDR3 sequence (DNA): TGTGCCAGCAGCTTAGATCAATCGGACAGGCATTATAGCAATCAGCCCCAGCATTTT. It encodes CASSLDQSDRHYSNQPQHF. The chain uses TRBV11-3 and TRBJ1-5, with 7 bases that match TRBD1. Germline CDR1 SGHNT, CDR2 YENEEA. The CDR3 covers 19 residues. With V trimmed by 0 bases and J by 0 bases, 11 bases remained unmatched.

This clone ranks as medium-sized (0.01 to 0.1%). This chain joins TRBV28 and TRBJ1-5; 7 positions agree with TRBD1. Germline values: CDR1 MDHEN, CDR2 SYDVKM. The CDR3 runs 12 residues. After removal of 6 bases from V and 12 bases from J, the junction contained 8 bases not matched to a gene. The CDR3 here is CASRRPQGLQHF. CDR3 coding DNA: TGTGCCAGCAGAAGGCCACAGGGGCTCCAGCATTTT.

The CDR3, as DNA: TGTGCCAGCAGCTTGGACGGGATTGAAGGCTACACCTTC. It yields the protein CASSLDGIEGYTF. This chain joins TRBV5-4 and TRBJ1-2; no firm D call. The CDR3 spans 13 residues. The V and J ends lost 0 bases and 8 bases respectively, with 11 bases between them. The germline gives CDR1 SGHNT, CDR2 YYREEE (reference sequence).

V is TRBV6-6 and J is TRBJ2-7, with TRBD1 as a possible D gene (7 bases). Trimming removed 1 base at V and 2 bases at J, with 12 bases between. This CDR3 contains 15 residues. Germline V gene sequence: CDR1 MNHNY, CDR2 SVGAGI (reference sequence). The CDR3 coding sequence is TGTGCCAGCAGTTACTTTGCGGGACAGCCCTACGAGCAGTACTTC. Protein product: CASSYFAGQPYEQYF.

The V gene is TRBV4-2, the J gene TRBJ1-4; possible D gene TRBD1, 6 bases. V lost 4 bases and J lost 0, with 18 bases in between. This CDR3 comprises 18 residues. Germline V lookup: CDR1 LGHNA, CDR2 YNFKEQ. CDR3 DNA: TGTGCCAGCAGCCGTAGTCGGCAGGGGCACACAACTAATGAAAAACTGTTTTTT. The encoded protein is CASSRSRQGHTTNEKLFF.

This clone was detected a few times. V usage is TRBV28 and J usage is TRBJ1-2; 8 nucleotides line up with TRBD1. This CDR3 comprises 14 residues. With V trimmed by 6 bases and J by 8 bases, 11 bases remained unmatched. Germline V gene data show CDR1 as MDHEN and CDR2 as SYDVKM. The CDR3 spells CASSRRTGPKGYTF. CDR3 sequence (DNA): TGTGCCAGCAGCCGGAGGACAGGGCCGAAAGGCTACACCTTC.

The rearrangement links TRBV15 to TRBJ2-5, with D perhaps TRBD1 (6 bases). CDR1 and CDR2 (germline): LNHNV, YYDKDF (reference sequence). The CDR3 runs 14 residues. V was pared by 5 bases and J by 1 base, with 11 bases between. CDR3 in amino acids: CATSQGPLQETQYF. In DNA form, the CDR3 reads TGTGCCACCAGCCAGGGGCCCCTCCAAGAGACCCAGTACTTC.

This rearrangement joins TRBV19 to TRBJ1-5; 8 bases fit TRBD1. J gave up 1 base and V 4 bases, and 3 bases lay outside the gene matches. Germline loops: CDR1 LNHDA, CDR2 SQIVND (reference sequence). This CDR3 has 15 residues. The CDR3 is CASSKQGVSNQPQHF. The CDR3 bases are TGTGCCAGTAGTAAACAGGGGGTGAGCAATCAGCCCCAGCATTTT.

The CDR3 region is CASQSSGANVLTF. The CDR3 nucleotides are TGCGCCAGTCAGAGCTCTGGGGCCAACGTCCTGACTTTC. This chain links TRBV5-1 with TRBJ2-6, with unresolved D. V lost 8 bases, J lost 0 bases, and 6 bases lay in between. The V gene's germline CDR1 is SGHRS and CDR2 YFSETQ. This CDR3 has 13 amino acids.

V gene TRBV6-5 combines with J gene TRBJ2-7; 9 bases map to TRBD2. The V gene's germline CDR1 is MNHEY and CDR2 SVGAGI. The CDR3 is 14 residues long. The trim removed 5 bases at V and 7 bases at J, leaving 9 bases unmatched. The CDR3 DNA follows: TGTGCCAGCAGTAGACTAGCGGACCGCTGGGAGCAGTACTTC. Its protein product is CASSRLADRWEQYF.

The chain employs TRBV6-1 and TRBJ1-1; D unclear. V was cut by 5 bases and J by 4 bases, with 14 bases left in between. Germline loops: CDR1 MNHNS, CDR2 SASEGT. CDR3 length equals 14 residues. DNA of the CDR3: TGTGCCAGCAGTCTACAACCGACGTCCACTGAAGCTTTCTTT. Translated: CASSLQPTSTEAFF.

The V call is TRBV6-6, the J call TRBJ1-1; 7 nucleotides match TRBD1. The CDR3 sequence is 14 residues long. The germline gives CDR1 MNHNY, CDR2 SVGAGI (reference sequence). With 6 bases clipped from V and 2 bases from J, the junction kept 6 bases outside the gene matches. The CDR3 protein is CASRRNRGNTEAFF. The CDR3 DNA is TGTGCCAGCAGACGCAACAGGGGAAACACTGAAGCTTTCTTT.

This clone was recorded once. The DNA of the CDR3 is TGTGCCACCAGCAGAGACCCGGGACAGGGGTTGAATACGCAGTATTTT. Encoded protein: CATSRDPGQGLNTQYF. The gene calls are TRBV15 and TRBJ2-3; 10 bases match TRBD1. Germline assignment: CDR1 LNHNV and CDR2 YYDKDF (reference sequence). There are 16 residues in the CDR3. Unmatched junction bases numbered 7, after V lost 0 bases and J lost 7 bases.

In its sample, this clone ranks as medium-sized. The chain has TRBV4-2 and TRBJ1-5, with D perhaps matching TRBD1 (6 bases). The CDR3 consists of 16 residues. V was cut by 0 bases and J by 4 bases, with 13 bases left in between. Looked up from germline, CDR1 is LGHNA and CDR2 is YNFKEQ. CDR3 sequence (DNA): TGTGCCAGCAGCCAAGAAGCAAGGCAGGGGAATCAGCCCCAGCATTTT. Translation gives CASSQEARQGNQPQHF.

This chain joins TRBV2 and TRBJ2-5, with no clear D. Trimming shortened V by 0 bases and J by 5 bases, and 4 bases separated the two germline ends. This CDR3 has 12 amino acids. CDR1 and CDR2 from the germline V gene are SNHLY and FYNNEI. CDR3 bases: TGTGCCAGCAGTGAAGCTAGTGAGACCCAGTACTTC. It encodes CASSEASETQYF. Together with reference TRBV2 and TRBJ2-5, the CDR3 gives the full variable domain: EPEVTQTPSHQVTQMGQEVILRCVPISNHLYFYWYRQILGQKVEFLVSFYNNEISEKSEIFDDQFSVERPDGSNFTLKIRSTKLEDSAMYFCASSEASETQYFGPGTRLLVL.

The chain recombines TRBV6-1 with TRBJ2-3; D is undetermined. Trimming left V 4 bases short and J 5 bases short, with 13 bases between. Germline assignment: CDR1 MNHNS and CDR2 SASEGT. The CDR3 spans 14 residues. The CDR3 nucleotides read TGTGCCAGCAGTGGAGGCCGGCATGGAGATACGCAGTATTTT. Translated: CASSGGRHGDTQYF.

The CDR3 sequence: CASRPTAGYYGYTF. The CDR3 nucleotides are TGTGCCAGCAGACCGACCGCAGGCTACTATGGCTACACCTTC. V and J are TRBV5-4 and TRBJ1-2; D not resolved. The CDR3 contains 14 residues. The germline gives CDR1 SGHNT, CDR2 YYREEE (reference sequence). Trimming removed 5 bases at V and 3 bases at J, with 14 bases between.

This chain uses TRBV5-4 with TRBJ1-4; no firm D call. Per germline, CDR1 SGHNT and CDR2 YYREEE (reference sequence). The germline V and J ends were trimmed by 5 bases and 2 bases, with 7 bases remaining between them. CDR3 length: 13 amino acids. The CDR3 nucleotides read TGTGCCAGCAGTGTGGGTACTAATGAAAAACTGTTTTTT. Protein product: CASSVGTNEKLFF.

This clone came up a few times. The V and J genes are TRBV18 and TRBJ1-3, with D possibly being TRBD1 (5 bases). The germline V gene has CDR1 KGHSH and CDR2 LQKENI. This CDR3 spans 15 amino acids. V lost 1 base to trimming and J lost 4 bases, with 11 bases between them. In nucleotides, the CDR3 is TGTGCCAGCTCACCACGTCAGGGAAGGGGAAACACCATATATTTT. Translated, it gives CASSPRQGRGNTIYF.

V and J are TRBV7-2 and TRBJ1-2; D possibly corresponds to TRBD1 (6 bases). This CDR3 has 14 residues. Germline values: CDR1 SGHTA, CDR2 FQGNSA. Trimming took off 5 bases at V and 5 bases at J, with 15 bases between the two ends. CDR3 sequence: CASSPSGQTYGYTF. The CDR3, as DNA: TGTGCCAGCAGCCCCTCGGGACAAACTTATGGCTACACCTTC.

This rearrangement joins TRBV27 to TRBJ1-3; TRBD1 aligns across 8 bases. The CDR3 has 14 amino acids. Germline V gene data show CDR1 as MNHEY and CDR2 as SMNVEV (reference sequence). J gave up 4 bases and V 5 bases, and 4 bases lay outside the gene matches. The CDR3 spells CASSQGAIGNTIYF. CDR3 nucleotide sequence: TGTGCCAGCAGTCAGGGGGCGATAGGAAACACCATATATTTT.

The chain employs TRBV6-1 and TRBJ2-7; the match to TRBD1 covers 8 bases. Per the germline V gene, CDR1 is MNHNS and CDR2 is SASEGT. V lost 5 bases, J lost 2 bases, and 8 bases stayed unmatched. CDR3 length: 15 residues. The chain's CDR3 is CASSPRQGAAYEQYF. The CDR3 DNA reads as TGTGCCAGCAGTCCTCGCCAGGGGGCTGCCTACGAGCAGTACTTC.

CDR3 coding DNA: TGCAGCGTTGGCAGGGGCCCCTACGAGCAGTACTTC. This translates into CSVGRGPYEQYF. This chain joins TRBV29-1 and TRBJ2-7; a possible D gene is TRBD1 (6 bases). Germline CDR1 reads SQVTM; CDR2 reads ANQGSEA. The V end was cut by 4 bases, the J end by 2 bases, with 9 bases between. The CDR3 runs to 12 residues.